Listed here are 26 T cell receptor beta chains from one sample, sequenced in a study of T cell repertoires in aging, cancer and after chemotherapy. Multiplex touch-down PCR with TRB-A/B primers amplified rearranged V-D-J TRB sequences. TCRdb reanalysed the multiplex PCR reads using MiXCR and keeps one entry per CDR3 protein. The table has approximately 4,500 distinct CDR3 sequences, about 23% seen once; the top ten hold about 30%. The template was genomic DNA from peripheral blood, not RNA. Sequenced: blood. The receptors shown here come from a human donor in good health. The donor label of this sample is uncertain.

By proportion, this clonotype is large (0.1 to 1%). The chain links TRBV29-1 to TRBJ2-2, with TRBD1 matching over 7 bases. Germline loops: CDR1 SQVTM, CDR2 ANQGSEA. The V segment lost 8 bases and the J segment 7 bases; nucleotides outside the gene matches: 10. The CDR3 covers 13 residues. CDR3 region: CSSPGTAGGELFF. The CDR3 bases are TGCAGCTCACCCGGGACAGCCGGCGGGGAGCTGTTTTTT.

The CDR3: CASSYRAKGIGEAFF. The CDR3 region has the DNA TGTGCCAGCAGTTACCGCGCCAAGGGTATAGGTGAAGCTTTCTTT. The chain combines TRBV6-5 with TRBJ1-1; D is ambiguous. Germline V gene data show CDR1 as MNHEY and CDR2 as SVGAGI. The V gene lost 2 bases and the J gene lost 7 bases, with 17 bases spanning the gap. CDR3 length equals 15 residues.

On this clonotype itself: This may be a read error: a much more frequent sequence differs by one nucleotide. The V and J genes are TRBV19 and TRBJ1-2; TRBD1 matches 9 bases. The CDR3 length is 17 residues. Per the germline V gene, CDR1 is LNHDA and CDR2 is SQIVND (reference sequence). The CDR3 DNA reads TGTGCCGGTAGCGGGACAGGGAAAGTCGATAGTATATATGGCTACACCTTC. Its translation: CAGSGTGKVDSIYGYTF.

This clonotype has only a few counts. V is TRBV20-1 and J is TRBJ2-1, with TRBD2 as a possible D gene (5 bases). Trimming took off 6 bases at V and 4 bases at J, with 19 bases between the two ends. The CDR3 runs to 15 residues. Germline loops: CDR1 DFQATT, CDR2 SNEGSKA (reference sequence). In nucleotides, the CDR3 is TGCAGTGCCCTACGGTCCAGCGGTGCTTACAATGAGCAGTTCTTC. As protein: CSALRSSGAYNEQFF.

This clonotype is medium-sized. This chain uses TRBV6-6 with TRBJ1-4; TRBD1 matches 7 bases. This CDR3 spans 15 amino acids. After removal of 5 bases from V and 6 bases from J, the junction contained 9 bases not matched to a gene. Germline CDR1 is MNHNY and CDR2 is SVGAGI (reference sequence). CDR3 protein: CASSPRTGYYEKLFF. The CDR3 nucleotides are TGTGCCAGCAGTCCCCGGACAGGCTATTATGAAAAACTGTTTTTT.

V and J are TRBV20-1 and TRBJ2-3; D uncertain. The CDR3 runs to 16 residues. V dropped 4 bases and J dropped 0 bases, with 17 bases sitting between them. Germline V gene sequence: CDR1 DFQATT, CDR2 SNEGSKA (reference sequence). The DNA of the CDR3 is TGCAGTGCTACCCCTTGGCGAGATCTTAGCACAGATACGCAGTATTTT. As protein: CSATPWRDLSTDTQYF.

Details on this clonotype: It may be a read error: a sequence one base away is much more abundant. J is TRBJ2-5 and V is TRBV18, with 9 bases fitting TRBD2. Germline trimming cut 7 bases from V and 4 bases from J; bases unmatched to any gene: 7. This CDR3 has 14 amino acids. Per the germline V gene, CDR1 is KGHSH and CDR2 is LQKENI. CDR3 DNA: TGTGCCAGCTTACTGCCGGGACTAGCAGAGACCCAGTACTTC. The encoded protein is CASLLPGLAETQYF. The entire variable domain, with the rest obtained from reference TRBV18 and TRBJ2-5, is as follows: NAGVMQNPRHLVRRRGQEARLRCSPMKGHSHVYWYRQLPEEGLKFMVYLQKENIIDESGMPKERFSAEFPKEGPSILRIQQVVRGDSAAYFCASLLPGLAETQYFGPGTRLLVL.

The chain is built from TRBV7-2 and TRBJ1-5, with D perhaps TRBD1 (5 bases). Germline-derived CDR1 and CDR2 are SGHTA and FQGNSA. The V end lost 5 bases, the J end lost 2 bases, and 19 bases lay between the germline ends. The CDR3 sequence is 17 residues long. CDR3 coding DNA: TGTGCCAGCAGCGTTGGCGGGGGGGGATGGGGCAATCAGCCCCAGCATTTT. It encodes CASSVGGGGWGNQPQHF.

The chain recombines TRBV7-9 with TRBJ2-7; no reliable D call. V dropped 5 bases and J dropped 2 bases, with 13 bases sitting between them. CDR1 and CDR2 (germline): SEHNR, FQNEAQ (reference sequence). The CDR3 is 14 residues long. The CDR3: CASSIDGPPYEQYF. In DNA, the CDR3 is TGTGCCAGCAGCATAGACGGACCTCCCTACGAGCAGTACTTC.

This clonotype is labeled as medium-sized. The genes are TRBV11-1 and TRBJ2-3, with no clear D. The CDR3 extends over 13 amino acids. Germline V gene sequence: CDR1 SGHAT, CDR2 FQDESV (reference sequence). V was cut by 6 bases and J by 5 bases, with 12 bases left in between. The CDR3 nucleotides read TGTGCCAGCAGTTGGGTCTTGGGAGATACGCAGTATTTT. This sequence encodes CASSWVLGDTQYF.

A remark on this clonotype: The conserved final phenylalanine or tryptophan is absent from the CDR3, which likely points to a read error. CDR3 bases: TGCGCCAGCAGCTTGACCGGGGATCGGGGTCAGCCCCAGCATCTT. It yields the protein CASSLTGDRGQPQHL. V usage is TRBV5-6 and J usage is TRBJ1-5, with D uncertain. In germline, CDR1 is SGHDT, CDR2 YYEEEE. The CDR3 is made up of 15 amino acids.

The CDR3 sequence is CASSYSTGGWNEQYF. The CDR3 DNA follows: TGTGCCAGCAGTTACTCGACGGGGGGTTGGAACGAGCAGTACTTC. The rearrangement links TRBV6-5 to TRBJ2-7; 7 nucleotides match TRBD2. Trimming removed 0 bases from V and 5 bases from J; junction bases left unmatched: 7. Per the germline V gene, CDR1 is MNHEY and CDR2 is SVGAGI. This CDR3 contains 15 residues.

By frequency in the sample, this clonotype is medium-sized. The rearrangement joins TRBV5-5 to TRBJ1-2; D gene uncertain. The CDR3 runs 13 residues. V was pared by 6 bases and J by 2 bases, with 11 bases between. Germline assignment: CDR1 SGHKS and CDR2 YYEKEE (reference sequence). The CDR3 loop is CASTRPPNYGYTF. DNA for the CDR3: TGTGCCAGCACCCGCCCCCCAAACTATGGCTACACCTTC.

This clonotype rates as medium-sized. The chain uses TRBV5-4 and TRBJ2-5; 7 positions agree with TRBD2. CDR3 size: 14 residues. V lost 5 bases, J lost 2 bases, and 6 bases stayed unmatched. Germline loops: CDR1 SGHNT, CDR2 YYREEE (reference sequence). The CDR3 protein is CASSFGLDQETQYF. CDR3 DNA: TGTGCCAGCAGTTTTGGACTAGATCAAGAGACCCAGTACTTC.

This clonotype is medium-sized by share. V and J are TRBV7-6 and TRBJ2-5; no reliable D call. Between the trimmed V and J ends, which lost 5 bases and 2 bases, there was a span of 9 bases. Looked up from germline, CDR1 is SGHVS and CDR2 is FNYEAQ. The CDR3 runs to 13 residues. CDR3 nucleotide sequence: TGTGCCAGCAGCCAAGGACGGCAAGAGACCCAGTACTTC. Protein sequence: CASSQGRQETQYF.

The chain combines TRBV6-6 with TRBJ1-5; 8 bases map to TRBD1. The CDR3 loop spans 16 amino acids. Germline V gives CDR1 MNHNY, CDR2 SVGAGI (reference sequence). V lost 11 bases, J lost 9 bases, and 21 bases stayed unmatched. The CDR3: CAASPGTGLGDRPQHF. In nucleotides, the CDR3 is TGTGCCGCCAGTCCCGGGACAGGTTTGGGGGATAGGCCCCAGCATTTT.

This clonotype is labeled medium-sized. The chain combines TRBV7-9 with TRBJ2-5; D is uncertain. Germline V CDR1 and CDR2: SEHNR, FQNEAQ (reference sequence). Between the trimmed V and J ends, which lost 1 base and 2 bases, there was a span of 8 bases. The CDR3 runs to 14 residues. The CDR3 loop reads CASSLVREQETQYF. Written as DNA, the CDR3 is TGTGCCAGCAGCTTAGTGAGAGAACAAGAGACCCAGTACTTC.

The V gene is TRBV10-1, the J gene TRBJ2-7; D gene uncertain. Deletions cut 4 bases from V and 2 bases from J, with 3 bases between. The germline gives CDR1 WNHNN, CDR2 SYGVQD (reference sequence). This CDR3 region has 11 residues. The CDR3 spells CASSAAYEQYF. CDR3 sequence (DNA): TGCGCCAGCAGTGCCGCCTACGAGCAGTACTTC.

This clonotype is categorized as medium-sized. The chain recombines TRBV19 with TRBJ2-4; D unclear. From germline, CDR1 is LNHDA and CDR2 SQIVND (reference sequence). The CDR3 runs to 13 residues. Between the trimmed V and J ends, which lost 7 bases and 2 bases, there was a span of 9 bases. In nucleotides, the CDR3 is TGTGCCAGTAACGACGTTCCCAAAAACATTCAGTACTTC. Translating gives CASNDVPKNIQYF.

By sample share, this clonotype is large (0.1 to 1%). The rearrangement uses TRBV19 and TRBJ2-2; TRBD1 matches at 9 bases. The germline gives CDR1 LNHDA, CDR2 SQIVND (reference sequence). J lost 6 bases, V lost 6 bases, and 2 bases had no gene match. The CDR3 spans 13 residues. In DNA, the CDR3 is TGTGCCAGTAGCGGGACAGGGTCCGGGGAGCTGTTTTTT. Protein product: CASSGTGSGELFF.

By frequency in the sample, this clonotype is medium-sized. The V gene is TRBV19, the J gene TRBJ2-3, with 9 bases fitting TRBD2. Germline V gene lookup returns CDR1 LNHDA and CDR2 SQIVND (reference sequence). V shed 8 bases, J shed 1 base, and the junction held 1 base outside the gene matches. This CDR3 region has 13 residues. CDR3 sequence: CASRTSGTDTQYF. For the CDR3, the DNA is TGTGCCAGTCGGACTAGCGGCACAGATACGCAGTATTTT.

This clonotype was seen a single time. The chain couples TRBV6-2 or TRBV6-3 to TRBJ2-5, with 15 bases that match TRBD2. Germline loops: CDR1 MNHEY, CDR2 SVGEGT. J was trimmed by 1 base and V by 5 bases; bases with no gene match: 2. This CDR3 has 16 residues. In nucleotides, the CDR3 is TGTGCCAGCAGTATGGGACTAGCGGGGGGCCAAGAGACCCAGTACTTC. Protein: CASSMGLAGGQETQYF.

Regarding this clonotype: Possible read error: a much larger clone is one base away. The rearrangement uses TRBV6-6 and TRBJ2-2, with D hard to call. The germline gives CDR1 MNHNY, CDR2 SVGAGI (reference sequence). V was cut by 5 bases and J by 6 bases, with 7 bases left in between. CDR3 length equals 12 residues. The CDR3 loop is CASSTNAGELFF. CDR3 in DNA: TGTGCCAGCAGTACCAACGCCGGGGAGCTGTTTTTT.

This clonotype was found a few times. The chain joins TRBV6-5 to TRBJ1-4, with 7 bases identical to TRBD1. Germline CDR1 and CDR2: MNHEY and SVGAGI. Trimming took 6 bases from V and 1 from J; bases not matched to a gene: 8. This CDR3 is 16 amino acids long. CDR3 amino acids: CASRRIRQGTNEKLFF. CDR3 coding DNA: TGTGCCAGCAGACGCATCCGACAGGGAACTAATGAAAAACTGTTTTTT.

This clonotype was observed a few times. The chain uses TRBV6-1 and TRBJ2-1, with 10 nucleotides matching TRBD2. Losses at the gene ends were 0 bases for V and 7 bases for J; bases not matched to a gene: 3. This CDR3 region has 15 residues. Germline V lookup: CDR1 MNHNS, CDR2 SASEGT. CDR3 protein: CASSEASGGSNEQFF. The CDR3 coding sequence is TGTGCCAGCAGTGAAGCTAGCGGGGGGTCAAATGAGCAGTTCTTC.

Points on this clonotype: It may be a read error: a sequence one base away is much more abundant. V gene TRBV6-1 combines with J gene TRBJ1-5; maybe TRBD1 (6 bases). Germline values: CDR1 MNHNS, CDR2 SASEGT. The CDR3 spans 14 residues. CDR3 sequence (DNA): TGTGCCAGCAGTGTTTCAGGGGTAGATCAGCCCCTGCATTTT. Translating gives CASSVSGVDQPLHF.